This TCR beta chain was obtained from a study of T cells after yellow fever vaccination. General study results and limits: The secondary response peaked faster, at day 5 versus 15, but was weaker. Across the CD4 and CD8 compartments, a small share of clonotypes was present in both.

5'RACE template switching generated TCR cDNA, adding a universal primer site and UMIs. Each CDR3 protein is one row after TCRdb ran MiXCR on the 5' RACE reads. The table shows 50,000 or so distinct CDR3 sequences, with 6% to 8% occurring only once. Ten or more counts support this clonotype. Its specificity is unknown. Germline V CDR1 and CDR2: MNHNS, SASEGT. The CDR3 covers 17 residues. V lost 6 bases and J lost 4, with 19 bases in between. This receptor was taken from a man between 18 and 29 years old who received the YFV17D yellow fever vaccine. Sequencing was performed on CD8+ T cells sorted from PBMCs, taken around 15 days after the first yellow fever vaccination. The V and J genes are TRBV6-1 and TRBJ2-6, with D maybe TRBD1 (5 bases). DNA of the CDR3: TGTGCCAGCAGCCCTGCCCCCAGGACACTGGGGGCCAACGTCCTGACTTTC. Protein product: CASSPAPRTLGANVLTF.